The 26 T cell receptor beta chains given below trace back to one sample, sequenced in a study of OX40 agonist ivuxolimab in advanced cancers. Library preparation used the immunoSEQ multiplex PCR assay. TCRdb limited this immuneACCESS table to in-frame rearrangements with V and J called. A share of clones is missing; checked studies link under half to unresolved V genes, and the rest is unexplained. The sample data list approximately 40,000 clones, and more than 80% of these were observed just once. In total, the top ten clones hold 4% to 4.5% of the sample. The specimen was CD4+ or CD8+ T cells sorted from blood, collected in a trial of the OX40 agonist ivuxolimab. These receptor sequences come from an adult with an advanced solid tumor such as melanoma, head and neck, liver or kidney cancer.

This chain connects TRBV5-1 to TRBJ2-1; D call uncertain. CDR3 size: 14 residues. CDR1 is SGHRS and CDR2 is YFSETQ in the germline V gene. V was shortened by 0 bases and J by 7 bases, with 11 bases between the two germline ends. The CDR3 nucleotides read TGCGCCAGCAGCTTGGTCAGTCCTAGTAATGAGCAGTTCTTC. Translating gives CASSLVSPSNEQFF. The variable domain in full, with the rest retrieved from reference TRBV5-1 and TRBJ2-1, is KAGVTQTPRYLIKTRGQQVTLSCSPISGHRSVSWYQQTPGQGLQFLFEYFSETQRNKGNFPGRFSGRQFSNSRSEMNVSTLELGDSALYLCASSLVSPSNEQFFGPGTRLTVL.

This clone was seen once. The chain is built from TRBV19 and TRBJ1-4; 8 bases are shared with TRBD1. CDR3 length equals 15 residues. The germline CDR1 and CDR2 sequences are LNHDA and SQIVND (reference sequence). The V and J ends lost 6 bases and 8 bases, in that order; junction bases with no gene match: 11. The chain's CDR3 is CASSSQGAGAEKLFF. The CDR3 DNA reads TGTGCCAGTAGCTCCCAGGGGGCGGGCGCGGAAAAACTGTTTTTT.

The rearrangement uses TRBV2 and TRBJ1-2; unclear D gene. Trimming left V 5 bases short and J 4 bases short, with 17 bases between. Germline V gene sequence: CDR1 SNHLY, CDR2 FYNNEI. The CDR3 totals 15 residues. The CDR3 DNA reads as TGTGCCAGCAGTCTCGAAAACCGGGCCTTCTATGGCTACACCTTC. Residues: CASSLENRAFYGYTF.

The chain joins TRBV30 to TRBJ2-7, with 11 bases lining up with TRBD1. The CDR3 sequence is 14 residues long. CDR1 is GTSNPN and CDR2 is SVGIG in the germline V gene (reference sequence). The trim removed 2 bases at V and 4 bases at J, leaving 4 bases unmatched. The CDR3 is CAWSRDRGLYEQYF. CDR3 coding DNA: TGTGCCTGGAGTAGGGACAGGGGGTTGTACGAGCAGTACTTC.

The sample holds one count of this clone. This sequence joins TRBV9 and TRBJ1-2; 10 positions match TRBD1. V lost 4 bases, J lost 3 bases, and 6 bases stayed unmatched. From germline, CDR1 is SGDLS and CDR2 YYNGEE. The CDR3 runs to 15 residues. The CDR3: CASSILTGGDYGYTF. The CDR3 DNA reads TGTGCCAGCAGCATCTTGACAGGGGGCGACTATGGCTACACCTTC.

The J gene is TRBJ2-1, the V gene TRBV2; TRBD2 aligns across 7 bases. The J segment lost 7 bases and the V segment lost 4 bases, leaving 7 bases of the junction unmatched. CDR3 length: 14 amino acids. The V gene's germline CDR1 is SNHLY and CDR2 FYNNEI. The CDR3 nucleotides are TGTGCCAGCAGTGGTCGGGAGGCTGGGAATGAGCAGTTCTTC. Amino acids: CASSGREAGNEQFF.

The CDR3 region is CASSYVRGQETQYF. The DNA for the CDR3 is TGTGCCAGCAGTTACGTGCGGGGCCAAGAGACCCAGTACTTC. This rearrangement joins TRBV6-5 to TRBJ2-5, with TRBD2 as a possible D gene (6 bases). The CDR3 totals 14 residues. Germline-derived CDR1 and CDR2 are MNHEY and SVGAGI. V lost 2 bases and J 1 base, leaving 8 bases between the germline ends.

The rearrangement links TRBV28 to TRBJ2-7; D not certain. The CDR3 is 14 amino acids. From germline, CDR1 is MDHEN and CDR2 SYDVKM. Trimming stripped 11 bases from V and 4 bases from J, with 21 bases between. The CDR3 protein is CAAGFVGPEYEQYF. CDR3 DNA sequence: TGTGCCGCCGGGTTTGTCGGGCCAGAATACGAGCAGTACTTC.

The chain combines TRBV7-2 with TRBJ1-5, with TRBD1 identical over 7 bases. CDR3 length: 15 residues. Germline V gene data show CDR1 as SGHTA and CDR2 as FQGNSA. With 2 bases clipped from V and 3 bases from J, the junction kept 4 bases outside the gene matches. DNA of the CDR3: TGTGCCAGCAGCTTAATGGGACAGTCCAATCAGCCCCAGCATTTT. Translating it yields CASSLMGQSNQPQHF.

V usage is TRBV9 and J usage is TRBJ2-1, with 9 nucleotides matching TRBD2. Germline CDR1 reads SGDLS; CDR2 reads YYNGEE. There are 15 residues in the CDR3. The V gene end was trimmed by 0 bases and the J gene end by 9 bases; junction bases not matched to a gene: 7. The CDR3 is CASSVGGAGGSEQFF. For the CDR3, the DNA is TGTGCCAGCAGCGTAGGGGGAGCGGGAGGAAGTGAGCAGTTCTTC.

This clone was seen a few times. The chain joins TRBV9 to TRBJ1-1; D is ambiguous. Trimming removed 6 bases from V and 4 bases from J, with 16 bases in between. The length of the CDR3 is 14 residues. In germline, CDR1 is SGDLS, CDR2 YYNGEE. CDR3 nucleotide sequence: TGTGCCAGCACCGCCGATTTGGTAGGCACTGAAGCTTTCTTT. Its translation is CASTADLVGTEAFF.

The rearrangement uses TRBV5-5 and TRBJ1-3; D remains ambiguous. Germline CDR1 SGHKS, CDR2 YYEKEE (reference sequence). With 4 bases removed from V and 10 bases from J, the gap between germline ends came to 21 bases. The CDR3 has 15 amino acids. CDR3 sequence reads: CASSLLGVPGETIYF. DNA for the CDR3: TGTGCCAGCAGCCTCCTCGGGGTTCCCGGTGAAACCATATATTTT.

V and J are TRBV27 and TRBJ1-2; D is unresolved. V dropped 5 bases and J dropped 8 bases, with 15 bases sitting between them. This CDR3 has 13 amino acids. The germline V gene has CDR1 MNHEY and CDR2 SMNVEV (reference sequence). Written as DNA, the CDR3 is TGTGCCAGCAGTCCCAACAGCGCTGCGGGCTACACCTTC. It translates to CASSPNSAAGYTF.

DNA for the CDR3: TGTGCCAGCAGTTACTCGACGGGGATAGGAGGGGAGCTGTTTTTT. Amino acids: CASSYSTGIGGELFF. The V gene is TRBV6-6, the J gene TRBJ2-2; D perhaps matches TRBD2 (5 bases). This CDR3 has 15 amino acids. With 0 bases removed from V and 8 bases from J, the gap between germline ends came to 13 bases. CDR1 is MNHNY, CDR2 SVGAGI, per germline (reference sequence).

The sample holds one count of this clone. The V gene is TRBV11-2, the J gene TRBJ1-1, with TRBD1 matching 10 bases. V trimming: 5 bases; J trimming: 6 bases; junction bases outside the gene matches: 3. The CDR3 has 13 amino acids. The germline V gene encodes CDR1 SGHAT and CDR2 FQNNGV. The CDR3 loop reads CASSRDRGAEAFF. CDR3 nucleotide sequence: TGTGCCAGCAGCCGGGACAGGGGCGCTGAAGCTTTCTTT. The variable domain in full, completed from reference TRBV11-2 and TRBJ1-1, reads EAGVAQSPRYKIIEKRQSVAFWCNPISGHATLYWYQQILGQGPKLLIQFQNNGVVDDSQLPKDRFSAERLKGVDSTLKIQPAKLEDSAVYLCASSRDRGAEAFFGQGTRLTVV.

The gene calls are TRBV7-6 and TRBJ1-1; 9 positions agree with TRBD1. This CDR3 is built from 16 residues. V lost 5 bases to trimming and J lost 1 base; unmatched junction nucleotides: 8. Germline loops: CDR1 SGHVS, CDR2 FNYEAQ. This CDR3 is CASSRSGTGSNTEAFF. As DNA, the CDR3 is TGTGCCAGCAGCAGATCCGGGACAGGGTCGAACACTGAAGCTTTCTTT. Using reference TRBV7-6 and TRBJ1-1 for the parts outside the CDR3, the full variable domain is GAGVSQSPRYKVTKRGQDVALRCDPISGHVSLYWYRQALGQGPEFLTYFNYEAQQDKSGLPNDRFSAERPEGSISTLTIQRTEQRDSAMYRCASSRSGTGSNTEAFFGQGTRLTVV.

The chain employs TRBV9 and TRBJ2-7, with D possibly being TRBD1 (5 bases). The CDR3 runs to 14 residues. Germline-derived CDR1 and CDR2 are SGDLS and YYNGEE. The V gene lost 0 bases and the J gene lost 5 bases, with 12 bases spanning the gap. The CDR3 loop is CASSVGTSLNEQYF. CDR3 nucleotide sequence: TGTGCCAGCAGCGTAGGGACAAGCCTAAACGAGCAGTACTTC. Looking up the rest from reference TRBV9 and TRBJ2-7 gives the full variable domain: DSGVTQTPKHLITATGQRVTLRCSPRSGDLSVYWYQQSLDQGLQFLIQYYNGEERAKGNILERFSAQQFPDLHSELNLSSLELGDSALYFCASSVGTSLNEQYFGPGTRLTVT.

The rearrangement joins TRBV2 to TRBJ1-4; TRBD1 aligns across 7 bases. The ends lost 4 bases at V and 5 bases at J; junction bases unmatched: 1. Germline loops: CDR1 SNHLY, CDR2 FYNNEI. The CDR3 has 13 amino acids. CDR3: CASSVQGNEKLFF. The CDR3 region has the DNA TGTGCCAGCAGTGTACAGGGGAATGAAAAACTGTTTTTT. Filled out from reference TRBV2 and TRBJ1-4, the complete variable domain reads EPEVTQTPSHQVTQMGQEVILRCVPISNHLYFYWYRQILGQKVEFLVSFYNNEISEKSEIFDDQFSVERPDGSNFTLKIRSTKLEDSAMYFCASSVQGNEKLFFGSGTQLSVL.

V usage is TRBV7-8 and J usage is TRBJ1-2, with no clear D. Trimming removed 3 bases at V and 3 bases at J, with 14 bases between. Germline V gene sequence: CDR1 SGHVS, CDR2 FQNEAQ. The CDR3 contains 15 residues. The CDR3 nucleotides are TGTGCCAGCAGCTTTAGTAGGGCCACCGACTATGGCTACACCTTC. This codes for CASSFSRATDYGYTF.

CDR3: CASSDQQGSFFGELFF. In DNA, the CDR3 is TGTGCCAGCAGTGATCAACAGGGGTCTTTCTTCGGGGAGCTGTTTTTT. The chain is built from TRBV2 and TRBJ2-2, with 7 bases matching TRBD1. Germline V lookup: CDR1 SNHLY, CDR2 FYNNEI. V was pared by 3 bases and J by 7 bases, with 11 bases of the junction left unmatched. The CDR3 covers 16 residues.

The V gene is TRBV11-3, the J gene TRBJ2-5; D not resolved. V dropped 1 base and J dropped 1 base, with 10 bases sitting between them. Per germline, CDR1 SGHNT and CDR2 YENEEA. There are 15 residues in the CDR3. CDR3 region: CASSLGRSIQETQYF. In DNA form, the CDR3 reads TGTGCCAGCAGCTTAGGTCGGAGCATCCAAGAGACCCAGTACTTC. Combining the CDR3 with reference TRBV11-3 and TRBJ2-5 gives the whole variable domain EAGVVQSPRYKIIEKKQPVAFWCNPISGHNTLYWYLQNLGQGPELLIRYENEEAVDDSQLPKDRFSAERLKGVDSTLKIQPAELGDSAVYLCASSLGRSIQETQYFGPGTRLLVL.

This clone occurred many times. The chain joins TRBV28 to TRBJ2-7; possibly TRBD1 for D (5 bases). CDR1 MDHEN and CDR2 SYDVKM come from the germline V gene. Trimming left V 7 bases short and J 4 bases short, with 11 bases between. The CDR3 length is 12 residues. CDR3 bases: TGTGCCAGCACCCTGGGGCTATACGAGCAGTACTTC. Translated, it gives CASTLGLYEQYF. The complete variable domain, with remaining parts taken from reference TRBV28 and TRBJ2-7, reads DVKVTQSSRYLVKRTGEKVFLECVQDMDHENMFWYRQDPGLGLRLIYFSYDVKMKEKGDIPEGYSVSREKKERFSLILESASTNQTSMYLCASTLGLYEQYFGPGTRLTVT.

V usage is TRBV4-3 and J usage is TRBJ1-2; TRBD1 is a possible D gene (5 bases). V was cut by 4 bases and J by 5 bases, with 11 bases left in between. Germline CDR1 LGHNA, CDR2 YSLEER. CDR3 length: 13 residues. The chain's CDR3 is CASSPEGYYGYTF. In DNA form, the CDR3 reads TGCGCCAGCAGCCCCGAGGGGTATTATGGCTACACCTTC.

This clone has a single count. The V and J genes are TRBV6-6 and TRBJ2-7; possibly TRBD1 for D (5 bases). The germline V gene has CDR1 MNHNY and CDR2 SVGAGI (reference sequence). Trimming took 7 bases from V and 5 from J, leaving 15 bases between them. The CDR3 spans 13 residues. Written as DNA, the CDR3 is TGTGCCAGCAACCAAGGGCAGGGCCACGAGCAGTACTTC. The encoded protein is CASNQGQGHEQYF.

The chain couples TRBV6-1 to TRBJ1-4, with D possibly matching TRBD1 (6 bases). The V end was cut by 7 bases, the J end by 4 bases, with 16 bases between. The germline V gene encodes CDR1 MNHNS and CDR2 SASEGT. This CDR3 comprises 15 residues. DNA of the CDR3: TGTGCCAGCACAGGGAGGGGGGTCGGTAATGAAAAACTGTTTTTT. This translates into CASTGRGVGNEKLFF.

Concerning this clone: Within the sample, other DNA sequences also encode this same CDR3. The chain employs TRBV7-9 and TRBJ2-1; no reliable D call. CDR1 and CDR2 from the germline V gene are SEHNR and FQNEAQ (reference sequence). The germline V and J ends were trimmed by 3 bases and 0 bases, with 6 bases remaining between them. CDR3 length: 14 amino acids. CDR3 loop: CASSLTSSYNEQFF. Written as DNA, the CDR3 is TGTGCCAGCAGCTTGACCTCCTCCTACAATGAGCAGTTCTTC.